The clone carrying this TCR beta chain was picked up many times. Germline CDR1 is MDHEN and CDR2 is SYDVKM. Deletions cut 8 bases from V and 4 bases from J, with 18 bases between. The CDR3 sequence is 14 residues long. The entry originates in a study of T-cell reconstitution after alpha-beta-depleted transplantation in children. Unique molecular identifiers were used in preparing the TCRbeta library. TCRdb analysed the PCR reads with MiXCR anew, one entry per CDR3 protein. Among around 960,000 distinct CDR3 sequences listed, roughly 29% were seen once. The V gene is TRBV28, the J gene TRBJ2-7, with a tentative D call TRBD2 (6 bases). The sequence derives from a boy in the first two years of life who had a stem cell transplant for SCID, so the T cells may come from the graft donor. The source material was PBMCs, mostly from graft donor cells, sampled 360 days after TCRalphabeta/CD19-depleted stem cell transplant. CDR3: CASLPQVGGYEQYF. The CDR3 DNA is TGTGCCAGCCTTCCTCAAGTGGGGGGATACGAGCAGTACTTC.